This TCR beta chain was found in a study of blood T cells in healthy people across ages. Whole-study results and caveats: Researchers said unsorted PBMCs prevented a conclusive naive versus antigen-experienced comparison. Estimated diversity that came from one million T cells was considered an underestimate.

This clonotype was picked up a small number of times. What it binds is unknown. A second PCR, run for about 6 to 11 cycles, used a sample-barcoded 5' primer plus a J-beta primer mix. TCRdb re-called the 5' RACE reads through MiXCR, storing one row per CDR3 protein. The sample yields 650,000 to 800,000 distinct CDR3 sequences, 40% to 50% seen once. V was trimmed by 1 base and J by 0 bases, leaving 3 bases between them. The CDR3 contains 13 residues. The germline V gene has CDR1 SEHNR and CDR2 FQNEAQ (reference sequence). The J gene is TRBJ2-5, the V gene TRBV7-9; D is ambiguous. Input material: blood. This TCR was recovered from a man aged 60 to 69 in good health. The CDR3 reads CASSLDHQETQYF. In nucleotides, the CDR3 is TGTGCCAGCAGCTTAGACCACCAAGAGACCCAGTACTTC.